This T cell receptor (beta chain) was obtained from a study of T cells in Graves' hyperthyroidism and ophthalmopathy. The overall study: Before any treatment, at initial diagnosis, peripheral blood was collected.

The CDR3 has 13 amino acids. V lost 7 bases to trimming and J lost 1 base, with 10 bases between them. Looked up from germline, CDR1 is MNHNS and CDR2 is SASEGT. Many counts were recorded for this clonotype. The TCR beta CDR3 regions underwent amplification using RNA transcripts as the source. Researchers ran a first-round RT-PCR on the TCR CDR3 using the HTBI primer set. TCRdb ran MiXCR on the multiplex PCR reads and lists one entry per CDR3 protein. Of about 690,000 distinct CDR3 sequences in the sample, around 16% were seen once. If no ophthalmopathy progression occurred within 18 months, Graves' hyperthyroidism was stable.

This TCR was sampled from a man aged 45-65 years with Graves' hyperthyroidism. The V gene is TRBV6-1, the J gene TRBJ1-1, with D uncertain. Material: blood. CDR3 coding DNA: TGTGCCAGCAACCTACATGGGAACACTGAAGCTTTCTTT. It specifies CASNLHGNTEAFF.